The entry below gives a single TCR beta chain sequence along with its context. The antigen remains unidentified. Sequencing of TCR beta covered CD8+ and CD4+ T cells obtained from blood. FACS enriched CD8+ TEMRA cells, while bulk CD8+ and CD4+ were negatively isolated. Reverse transcription of about 0.5 to 1 ug RNA was carried out with random hexamers. Coverage of TCR beta CDR3 amplification by immunoSEQ multiplex PCR extended to 54 Vbeta and 13 Jbeta. MiXCR, applied by TCRdb to the immunoSEQ multiplex PCR reads, yields one record per CDR3 protein. This repertoire shows approximately 150,000 distinct CDR3 sequences, 90% to 95% found once; its top ten account for 0.13%. These data are taken from a study of CD8 T cells in Susac syndrome. Study observations and caveats: It was acknowledged in the study that its TCR sequencing and HLA analysis involved a relatively small number of individuals.

V shed 1 base and J shed 6 bases, with 12 bases lying between them. This CDR3 has 13 amino acids. Germline assignment: CDR1 SQVTM and CDR2 ANQGSEA. This TCR was recovered from a human donor in good health. The sample consisted of CD4+ T cells from PBMCs. This rearrangement joins TRBV29-1 to TRBJ1-2; no firm D call. CDR3 sequence: CSVEAPGRHGYTF. In DNA, the CDR3 is TGCAGCGTTGAAGCCCCGGGAAGGCATGGCTACACCTTC.